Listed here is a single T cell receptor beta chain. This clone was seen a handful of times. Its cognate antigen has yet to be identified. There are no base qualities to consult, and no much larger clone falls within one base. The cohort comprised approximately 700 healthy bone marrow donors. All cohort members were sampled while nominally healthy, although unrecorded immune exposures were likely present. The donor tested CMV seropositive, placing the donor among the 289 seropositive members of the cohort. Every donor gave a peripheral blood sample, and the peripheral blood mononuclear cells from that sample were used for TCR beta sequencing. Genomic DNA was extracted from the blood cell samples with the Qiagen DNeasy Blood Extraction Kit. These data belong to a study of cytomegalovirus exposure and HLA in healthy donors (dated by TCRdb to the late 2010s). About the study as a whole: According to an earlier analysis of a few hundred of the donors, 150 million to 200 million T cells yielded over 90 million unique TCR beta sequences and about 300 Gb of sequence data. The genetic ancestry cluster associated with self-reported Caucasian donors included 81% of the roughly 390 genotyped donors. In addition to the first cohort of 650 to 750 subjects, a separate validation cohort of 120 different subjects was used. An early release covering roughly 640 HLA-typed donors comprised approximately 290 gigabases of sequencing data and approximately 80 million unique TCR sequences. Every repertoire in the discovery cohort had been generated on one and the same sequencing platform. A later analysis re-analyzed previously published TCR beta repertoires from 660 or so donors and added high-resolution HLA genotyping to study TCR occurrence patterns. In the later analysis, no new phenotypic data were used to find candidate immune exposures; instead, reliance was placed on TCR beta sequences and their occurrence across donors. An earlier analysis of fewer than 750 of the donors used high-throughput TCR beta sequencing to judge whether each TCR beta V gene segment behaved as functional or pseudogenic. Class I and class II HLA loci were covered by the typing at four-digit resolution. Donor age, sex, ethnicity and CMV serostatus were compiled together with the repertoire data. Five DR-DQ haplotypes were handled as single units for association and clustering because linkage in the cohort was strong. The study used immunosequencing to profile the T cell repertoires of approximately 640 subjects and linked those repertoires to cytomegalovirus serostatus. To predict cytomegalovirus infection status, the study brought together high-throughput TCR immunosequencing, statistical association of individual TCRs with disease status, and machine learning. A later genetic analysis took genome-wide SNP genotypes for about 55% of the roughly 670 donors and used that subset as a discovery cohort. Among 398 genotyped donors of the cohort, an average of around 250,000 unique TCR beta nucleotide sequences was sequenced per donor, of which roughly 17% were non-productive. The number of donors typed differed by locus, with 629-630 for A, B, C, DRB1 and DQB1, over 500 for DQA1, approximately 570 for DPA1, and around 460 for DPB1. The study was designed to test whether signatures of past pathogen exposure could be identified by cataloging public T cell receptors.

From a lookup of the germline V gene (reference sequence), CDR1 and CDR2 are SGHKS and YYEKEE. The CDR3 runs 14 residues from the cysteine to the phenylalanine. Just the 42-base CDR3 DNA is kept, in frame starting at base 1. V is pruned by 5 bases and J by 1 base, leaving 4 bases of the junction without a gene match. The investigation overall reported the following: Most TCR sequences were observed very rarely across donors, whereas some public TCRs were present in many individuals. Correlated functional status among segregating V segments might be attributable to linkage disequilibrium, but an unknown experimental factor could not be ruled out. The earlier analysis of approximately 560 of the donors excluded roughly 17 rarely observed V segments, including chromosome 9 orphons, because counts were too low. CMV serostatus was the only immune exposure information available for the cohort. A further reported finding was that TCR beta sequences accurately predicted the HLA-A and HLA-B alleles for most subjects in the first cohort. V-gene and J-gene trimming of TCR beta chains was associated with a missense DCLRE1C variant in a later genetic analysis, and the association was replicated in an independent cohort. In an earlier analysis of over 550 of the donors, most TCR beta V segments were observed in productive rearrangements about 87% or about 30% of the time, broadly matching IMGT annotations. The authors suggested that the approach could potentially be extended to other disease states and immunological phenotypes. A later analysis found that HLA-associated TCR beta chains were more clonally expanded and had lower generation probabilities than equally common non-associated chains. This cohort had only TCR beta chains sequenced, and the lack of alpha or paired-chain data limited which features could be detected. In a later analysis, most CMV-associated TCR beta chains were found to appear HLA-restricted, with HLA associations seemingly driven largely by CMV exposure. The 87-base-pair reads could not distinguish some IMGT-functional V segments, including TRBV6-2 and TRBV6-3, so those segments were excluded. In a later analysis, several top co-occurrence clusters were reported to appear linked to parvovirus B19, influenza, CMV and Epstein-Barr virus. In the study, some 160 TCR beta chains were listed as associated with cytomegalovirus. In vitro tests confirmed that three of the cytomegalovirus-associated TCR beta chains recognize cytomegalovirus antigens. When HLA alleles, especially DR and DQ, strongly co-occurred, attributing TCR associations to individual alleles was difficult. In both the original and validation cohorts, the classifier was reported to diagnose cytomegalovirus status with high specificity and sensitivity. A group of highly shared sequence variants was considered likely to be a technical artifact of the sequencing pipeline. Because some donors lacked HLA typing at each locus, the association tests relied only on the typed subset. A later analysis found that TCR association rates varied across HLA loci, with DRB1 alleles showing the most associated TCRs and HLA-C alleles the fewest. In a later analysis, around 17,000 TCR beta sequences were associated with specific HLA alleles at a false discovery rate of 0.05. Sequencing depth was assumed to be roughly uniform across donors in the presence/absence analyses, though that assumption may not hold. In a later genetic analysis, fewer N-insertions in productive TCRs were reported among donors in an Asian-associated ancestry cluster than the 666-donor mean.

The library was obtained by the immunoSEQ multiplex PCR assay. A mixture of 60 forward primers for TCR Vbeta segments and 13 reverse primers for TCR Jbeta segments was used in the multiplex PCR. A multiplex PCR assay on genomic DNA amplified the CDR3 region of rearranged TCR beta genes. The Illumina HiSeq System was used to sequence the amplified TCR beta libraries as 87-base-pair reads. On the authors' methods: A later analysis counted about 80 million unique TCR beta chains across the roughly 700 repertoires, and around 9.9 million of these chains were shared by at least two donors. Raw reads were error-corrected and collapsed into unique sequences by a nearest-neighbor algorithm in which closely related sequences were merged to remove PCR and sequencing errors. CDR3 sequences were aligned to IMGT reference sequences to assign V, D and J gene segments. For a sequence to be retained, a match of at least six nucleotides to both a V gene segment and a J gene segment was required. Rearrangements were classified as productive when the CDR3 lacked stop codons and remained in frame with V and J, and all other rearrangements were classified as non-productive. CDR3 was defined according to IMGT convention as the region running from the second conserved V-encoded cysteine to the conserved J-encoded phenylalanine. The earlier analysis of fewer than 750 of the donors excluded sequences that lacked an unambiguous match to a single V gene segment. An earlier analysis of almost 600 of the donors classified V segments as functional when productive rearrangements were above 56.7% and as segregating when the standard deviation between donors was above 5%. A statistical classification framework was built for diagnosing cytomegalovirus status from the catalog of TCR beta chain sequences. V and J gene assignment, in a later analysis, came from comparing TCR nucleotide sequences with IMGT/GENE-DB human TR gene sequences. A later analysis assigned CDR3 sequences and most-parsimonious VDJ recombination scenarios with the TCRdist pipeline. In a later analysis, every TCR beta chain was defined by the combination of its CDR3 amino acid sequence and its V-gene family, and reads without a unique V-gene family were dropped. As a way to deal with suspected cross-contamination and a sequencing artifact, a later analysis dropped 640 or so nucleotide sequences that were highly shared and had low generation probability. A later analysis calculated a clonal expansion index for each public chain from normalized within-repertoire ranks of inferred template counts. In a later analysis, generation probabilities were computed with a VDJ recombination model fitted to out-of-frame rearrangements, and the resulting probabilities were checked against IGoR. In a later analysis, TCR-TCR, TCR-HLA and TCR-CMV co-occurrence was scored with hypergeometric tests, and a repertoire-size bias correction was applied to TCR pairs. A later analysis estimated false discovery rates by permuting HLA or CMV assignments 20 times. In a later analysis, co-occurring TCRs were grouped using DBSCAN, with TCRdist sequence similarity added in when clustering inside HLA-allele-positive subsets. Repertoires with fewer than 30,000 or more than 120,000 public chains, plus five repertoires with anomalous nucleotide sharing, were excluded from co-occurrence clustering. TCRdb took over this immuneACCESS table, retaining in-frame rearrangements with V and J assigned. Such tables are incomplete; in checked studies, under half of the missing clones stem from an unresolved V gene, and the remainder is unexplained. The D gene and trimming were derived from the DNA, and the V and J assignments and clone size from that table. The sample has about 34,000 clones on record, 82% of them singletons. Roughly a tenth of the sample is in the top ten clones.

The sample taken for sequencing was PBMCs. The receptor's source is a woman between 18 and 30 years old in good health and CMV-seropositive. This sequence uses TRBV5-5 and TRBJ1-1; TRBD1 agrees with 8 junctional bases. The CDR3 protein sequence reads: CASRTGTGNTEAFF. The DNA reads TGTGCCAGCAGAACCGGGACAGGGAACACTGAAGCTTTCTTT.